Listed below are T cell receptor beta chains from one sample, sequenced in a study of cytomegalovirus exposure and HLA in healthy donors. The assay was immunoSEQ multiplex PCR, and TCRdb's table has in-frame clones only and misses some. There are 100,000 to 150,000 clones in the sample; around 70% occur only once, and about 3% lies in the top ten. Specimen: PBMCs. The receptors were sampled from a human donor in good health. The CDR3 runs from the conserved cysteine through the conserved F or W. A D gene is named only where the DNA matches it firmly. Rows may omit the clone size; those that give it use once, few, many or a size class.

size	D	V	J	CDR3	DNA
.	TRBD1	TRBV30	TRBJ1-3	CAWSGDRAGNTIYF	TGTGCCTGGAGTGGGGACAGGGCTGGAAACACCATATATTTT
once	.	TRBV28	TRBJ2-7	CASTKQGLPYEQYF	TGTGCCAGCACTAAGCAGGGATTACCCTACGAGCAGTACTTC
.	TRBD1	TRBV19	TRBJ1-3	CASSSGTGYGNTIYF	TGTGCCAGTAGTTCCGGGACAGGGTACGGAAACACCATATATTTT
.	.	TRBV5-8	TRBJ1-3	CASSLYLGAGNTIYF	TGTGCCAGCAGCTTGTATTTAGGAGCTGGAAACACCATATATTTT
.	TRBD1	TRBV5-6	TRBJ2-7	CASSLTGGTTYEQYF	TGTGCCAGCAGCCTCACAGGGGGCACAACCTACGAGCAGTACTTC
.	.	TRBV5-1	TRBJ1-4	CASSLIGTSNEKLFF	TGCGCCAGCAGCTTGATAGGGACAAGTAATGAAAAACTGTTTTTT
few	TRBD2	TRBV7-9	TRBJ2-3	CASSSPSGRRTDTQYF	TGTGCCAGCAGCTCCCCTAGCGGGAGACGGACAGATACGCAGTATTTT
.	TRBD1	TRBV30	TRBJ2-2	CAWRAVGTGSTGELFF	TGTGCCTGGAGGGCGGTGGGGACAGGGAGCACCGGGGAGCTGTTTTTT
.	.	TRBV7-3	TRBJ2-7	CASSLTPGGEQYF	TGTGCCAGCAGCCTTACCCCCGGGGGCGAGCAGTACTTC
many	TRBD1	TRBV5-4	TRBJ1-2	CASSQHPQGEGYTF	TGTGCCAGCAGCCAACACCCGCAGGGGGAAGGCTACACCTTC
.	.	TRBV7-8	TRBJ2-7	CASSPSRVSYEQYF	TGTGCCAGCAGCCCCAGCCGGGTGTCCTACGAGCAGTACTTC
.	.	TRBV27	TRBJ2-7	CASSLSSGNLYEQYF	TGTGCCAGCAGTTTATCGTCGGGGAATCTCTACGAGCAGTACTTC
.	.	TRBV29-1	TRBJ2-3	CSVEGARTPGGTDTQYF	TGCAGCGTTGAGGGAGCGCGGACTCCTGGGGGCACAGATACGCAGTATTTT
few	TRBD1	TRBV7-2	TRBJ2-1	CASRPPGQAYNEQFF	TGTGCCAGCAGACCACCGGGACAGGCCTACAATGAGCAGTTCTTC
few	TRBD1	TRBV19	TRBJ2-7	CASSPLDRVNYEQYF	TGTGCCAGTAGTCCGCTAGACAGGGTCAACTACGAGCAGTACTTC
.	TRBD1	TRBV19	TRBJ2-7	CASTKTGVSYEQYF	TGTGCCAGTACCAAAACAGGGGTCTCCTACGAGCAGTACTTC
.	TRBD1	TRBV4-1	TRBJ1-1	CASSWDRRASEAFF	TGCGCCAGCAGCTGGGACAGGAGAGCCTCTGAAGCTTTCTTT
.	.	TRBV27	TRBJ1-2	CASRGGGGYGYTF	TGTGCCAGCAGAGGGGGTGGTGGCTATGGCTACACCTTC
.	TRBD2	TRBV27	TRBJ2-5	CASSSPGGWETQYF	TGTGCCAGCAGTAGTCCGGGGGGGTGGGAGACCCAGTACTTC
.	TRBD2	TRBV25-1	TRBJ2-5	CASSVMTSGNQETQYF	TGTGCCAGCTCTGTTATGACTAGCGGGAACCAAGAGACCCAGTACTTC
.	.	TRBV30	TRBJ2-3	CAWSVLASPGTDTQYF	TGTGCCTGGAGTGTACTGGCTAGCCCCGGCACAGATACGCAGTATTTT
few	.	TRBV6-6	TRBJ2-1	CASGTPYNEQFF	TGTGCCAGCGGGACACCGTACAATGAGCAGTTCTTC
.	TRBD2	TRBV4-2	TRBJ2-3	CASSQAPSGRGAPDTQYF	TGTGCCAGCAGCCAAGCCCCTTCGGGGCGGGGGGCTCCAGATACGCAGTATTTT
.	TRBD1	TRBV7-9	TRBJ1-5	CASSLGQGGQPQHF	TGTGCCAGCAGCTTAGGACAGGGTGGTCAGCCCCAGCATTTT
.	.	TRBV5-1	TRBJ1-2	CASSLAHRESYGYTF	TGCGCCAGCAGCTTGGCCCACAGGGAAAGCTATGGCTACACCTTC
.	TRBD2	TRBV5-6	TRBJ2-1	CASIWSGFSSGSYNEQFF	TGTGCCAGCATCTGGAGTGGGTTCTCTAGCGGGTCCTACAATGAGCAGTTCTTC
once	TRBD2	TRBV2	TRBJ2-7	CASSEGSGSWDEQYF	TGTGCCAGCAGTGAAGGGAGCGGGAGTTGGGACGAGCAGTACTTC
.	.	TRBV7-8	TRBJ2-5	CASSLMGGYQETQYF	TGTGCCAGCAGCTTAATGGGCGGGTACCAAGAGACCCAGTACTTC
.	TRBD2	TRBV28	TRBJ2-3	CAWKAGGADTQYF	TGTGCGTGGAAAGCGGGAGGGGCAGATACGCAGTATTTT
once	TRBD2	TRBV27	TRBJ2-7	CASSFLLGGGAGEQYF	TGTGCCAGCAGTTTCTTACTTGGCGGGGGGGCCGGGGAGCAGTACTTC
.	.	TRBV7-9	TRBJ1-5	CASSLGDTQPQHF	TGTGCCAGCAGCTTGGGGGACACCCAGCCCCAGCATTTT
once	.	TRBV5-4	TRBJ1-1	CASSSHVVPQGDTEAFF	TGTGCCAGCAGCTCTCACGTGGTCCCGCAAGGGGACACTGAAGCTTTCTTT
.	.	TRBV6-1	TRBJ1-2	CASSDPSGYTF	TGTGCCAGCAGTGATCCTTCTGGCTACACCTTC
few	.	TRBV7-3	TRBJ2-7	CASSLTSDHHEQYF	TGTGCCAGCAGCTTAACCAGCGATCACCACGAGCAGTACTTC
.	TRBD2	TRBV6-6	TRBJ2-1	CASSGRLAGQNNEQFF	TGTGCCAGCAGTGGCCGGCTAGCGGGACAAAACAATGAGCAGTTCTTC
.	.	TRBV4-2	TRBJ1-2	CASSQTGRDNLYGYTF	TGTGCCAGCAGCCAAACTGGAAGGGACAACCTCTATGGCTACACCTTC
.	TRBD1	TRBV9	TRBJ2-3	CASSIQDRGFTDTQYF	TGTGCCAGCAGCATACAGGACAGGGGTTTCACAGATACGCAGTATTTT
.	TRBD1	TRBV7-9	TRBJ2-7	CASSWPGQGAGEQYF	TGTGCCAGCAGCTGGCCGGGACAGGGGGCCGGAGAGCAGTACTTC
.	TRBD1	TRBV30	TRBJ1-2	CAWSVVSGGGYTF	TGTGCCTGGAGTGTAGTGTCAGGGGGTGGCTACACCTTC
.	.	TRBV2	TRBJ1-4	CASSPDRFATNEKLFF	TGTGCCAGCAGTCCTGACAGGTTTGCAACTAATGAAAAACTGTTTTTT
.	.	TRBV7-3	TRBJ2-4	CASSLNLRRPVAKNIQYF	TGTGCCAGCAGCTTAAACCTTCGGCGGCCGGTAGCCAAAAACATTCAGTACTTC
.	.	TRBV5-6	TRBJ2-7	CASSLVRQGWSEQYF	TGTGCCAGCAGCTTGGTCCGTCAGGGTTGGTCCGAGCAGTACTTC
.	.	TRBV10-3	TRBJ2-1	CAISDRGTGEQFF	TGTGCCATCAGTGATCGGGGAACGGGGGAGCAGTTCTTC
few	TRBD2	TRBV7-2	TRBJ2-1	CASSPEGGPPSEQFF	TGTGCCAGCAGCCCGGAGGGAGGGCCCCCAAGTGAGCAGTTCTTC
once	TRBD2	TRBV9	TRBJ2-7	CASSPSRGGSTYEQYF	TGTGCCAGCAGCCCTAGCCGGGGGGGCTCTACCTACGAGCAGTACTTC
.	.	TRBV6-1	TRBJ1-2	CASSESLGTTFGYTF	TGTGCCAGCAGTGAAAGTCTAGGAACGACCTTCGGCTACACCTTC
.	TRBD1	TRBV5-8	TRBJ1-4	CASSYGQENEKLFF	TGTGCCAGCAGCTACGGACAGGAGAATGAAAAACTGTTTTTT
few	.	TRBV4-1	TRBJ2-3	CASSQDEGSTDTQYF	TGCGCCAGCAGCCAAGATGAGGGTTCCACAGATACGCAGTATTTT
.	TRBD2	TRBV19	TRBJ2-3	CASSFRGLAGKRDTQYF	TGTGCCAGTAGTTTTCGGGGACTAGCGGGGAAAAGAGATACGCAGTATTTT
few	TRBD1	TRBV28	TRBJ1-2	CASSLSGQGNYGYTF	TGTGCCAGCAGTTTGTCGGGACAGGGGAACTATGGCTACACCTTC